This TCR beta chain was captured in a study of T cell responses to AZD1222 COVID-19 vaccine. Broader study findings: White British people made up most donors, females outnumbered males, and clonal diversity was possibly underestimated.

With respect to this clone: Its antigen is unidentified.

Profiled with immunoSEQ multiplex PCR; TCRdb holds only in-frame clones, not every one. The sample contains some 150,000 clones, about 85% of which appear only once. The CDR3 extends over 15 amino acids. Germline CDR1 ENHRY, CDR2 SYGVKD. Trimming pared 2 bases from V and 0 bases from J, leaving 9 bases between. The V gene is TRBV10-3, the J gene TRBJ2-3; D gene ambiguous. This specimen was peripheral blood, taken after recovery from COVID-19. The clonotype comes from an adult who had recovered from COVID-19. Here the CDR3 DNA reads TGTGCCATCAGTGAGCTCCGCCGGAGCACAGATACGCAGTATTTT. Translating gives CAISELRRSTDTQYF.